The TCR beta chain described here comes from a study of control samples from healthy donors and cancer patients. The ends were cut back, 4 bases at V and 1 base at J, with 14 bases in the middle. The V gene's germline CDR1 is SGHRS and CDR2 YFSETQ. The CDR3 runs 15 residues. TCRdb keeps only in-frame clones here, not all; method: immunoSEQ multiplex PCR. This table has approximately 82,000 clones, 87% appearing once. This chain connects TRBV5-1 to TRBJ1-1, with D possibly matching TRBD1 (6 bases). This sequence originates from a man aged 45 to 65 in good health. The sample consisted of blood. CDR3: CASSPLTGSNTEAFF. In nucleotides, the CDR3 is TGCGCCAGCAGCCCTCTGACAGGATCGAACACTGAAGCTTTCTTT.